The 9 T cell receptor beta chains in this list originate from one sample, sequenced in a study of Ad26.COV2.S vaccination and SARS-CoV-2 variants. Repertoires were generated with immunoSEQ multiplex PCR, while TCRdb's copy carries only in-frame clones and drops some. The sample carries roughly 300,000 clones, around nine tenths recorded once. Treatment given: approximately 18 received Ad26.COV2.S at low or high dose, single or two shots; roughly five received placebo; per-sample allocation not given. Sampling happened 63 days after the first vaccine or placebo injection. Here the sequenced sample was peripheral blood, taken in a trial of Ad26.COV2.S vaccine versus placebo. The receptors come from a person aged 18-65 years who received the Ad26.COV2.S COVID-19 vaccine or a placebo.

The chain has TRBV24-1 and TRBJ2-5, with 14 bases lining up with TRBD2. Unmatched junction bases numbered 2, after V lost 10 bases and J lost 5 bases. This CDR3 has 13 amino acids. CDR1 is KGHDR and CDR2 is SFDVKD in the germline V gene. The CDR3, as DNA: TGTGCCACGGGACTAGCGGGAGAGGAGACCCAGTACTTC. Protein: CATGLAGEETQYF.

This CDR3 reads CASSEQGGDIQYF. As DNA, the CDR3 is TGTGCCAGTAGTGAACAGGGTGGGGACATTCAGTACTTC. The V gene is TRBV19, the J gene TRBJ2-4; maybe TRBD1 (6 bases). Between the trimmed V and J ends, which lost 5 bases and 8 bases, there was a span of 13 bases. This CDR3 has 13 residues. CDR1 and CDR2 (germline): LNHDA, SQIVND (reference sequence). Supplemented by reference TRBV19 and TRBJ2-4, the full variable domain reads DGGITQSPKYLFRKEGQNVTLSCEQNLNHDAMYWYRQDPGQGLRLIYYSQIVNDFQKGDIAEGYSVSREKKESFPLTVTSAQKNPTAFYLCASSEQGGDIQYFGAGTRLSVL.

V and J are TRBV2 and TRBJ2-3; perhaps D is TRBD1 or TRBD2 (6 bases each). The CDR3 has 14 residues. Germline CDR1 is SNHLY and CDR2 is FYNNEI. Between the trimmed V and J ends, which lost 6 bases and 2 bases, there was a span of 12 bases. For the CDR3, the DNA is TGTGCCAGCAGCGGAGGGACAAACACAGATACGCAGTATTTT. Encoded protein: CASSGGTNTDTQYF.

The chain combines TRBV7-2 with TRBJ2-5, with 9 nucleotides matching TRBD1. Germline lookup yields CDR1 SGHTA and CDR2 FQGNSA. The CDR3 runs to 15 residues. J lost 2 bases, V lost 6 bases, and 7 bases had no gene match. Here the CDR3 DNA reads TGTGCCAGCAGTCTGGACAGGGGAAGGCAAGAGACCCAGTACTTC. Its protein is CASSLDRGRQETQYF.

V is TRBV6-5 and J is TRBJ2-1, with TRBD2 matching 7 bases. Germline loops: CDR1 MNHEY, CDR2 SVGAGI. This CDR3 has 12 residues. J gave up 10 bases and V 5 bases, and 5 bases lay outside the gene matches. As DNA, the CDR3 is TGTGCCAGCAGTCAGACTAGCCGGGAGCAGTTCTTC. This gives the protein CASSQTSREQFF.

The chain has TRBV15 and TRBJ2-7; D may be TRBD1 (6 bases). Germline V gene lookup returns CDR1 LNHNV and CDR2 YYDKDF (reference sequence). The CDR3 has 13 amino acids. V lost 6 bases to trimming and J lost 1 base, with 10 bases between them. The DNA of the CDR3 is TGTGCCACCAGTGGGACACGTTCCTACGAGCAGTACTTC. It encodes CATSGTRSYEQYF.

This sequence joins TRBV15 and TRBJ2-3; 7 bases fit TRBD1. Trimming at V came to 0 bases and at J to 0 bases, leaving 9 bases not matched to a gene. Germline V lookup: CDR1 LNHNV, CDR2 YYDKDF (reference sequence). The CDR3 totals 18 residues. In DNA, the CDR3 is TGTGCCACCAGCAGAGACCCACAGGGGTCTACTAGCACAGATACGCAGTATTTT. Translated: CATSRDPQGSTSTDTQYF.

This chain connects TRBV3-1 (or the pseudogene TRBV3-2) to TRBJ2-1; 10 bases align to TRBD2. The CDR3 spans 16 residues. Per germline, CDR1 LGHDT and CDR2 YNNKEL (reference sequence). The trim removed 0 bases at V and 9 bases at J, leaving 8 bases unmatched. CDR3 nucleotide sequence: TGTGCCAGCAGCCAAGATTGGAGCGGGGGGGCAAGTGAGCAGTTCTTC. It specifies CASSQDWSGGASEQFF.

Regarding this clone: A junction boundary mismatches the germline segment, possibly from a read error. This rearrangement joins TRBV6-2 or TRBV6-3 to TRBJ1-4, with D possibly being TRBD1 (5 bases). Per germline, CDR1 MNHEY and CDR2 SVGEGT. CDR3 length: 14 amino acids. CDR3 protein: CASSYDVRPRDPIF. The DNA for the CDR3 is TGTGCCAGCAGTTACGATGTAAGACCCCGGGACCCAATTTTT.